This entry describes one T cell receptor (beta chain). The data are from a study of control samples from healthy donors and cancer patients. Looked up from germline, CDR1 is MGHRA and CDR2 is YSYEKL. Trimming removed 1 base from V and 6 bases from J, with 10 bases in between. The CDR3 totals 14 residues. TCRdb's copy holds only in-frame clones and misses some; the assay was immunoSEQ multiplex PCR. In the table there are about 150,000 clones, about 94% of which are singletons. The specimen sequenced was blood. The TCR was taken from a man aged 35-49 years in good health. The rearrangement uses TRBV4-1 and TRBJ2-1; D may be TRBD1 (5 bases). This CDR3 reads CASSQGRQINEQFF. CDR3 DNA: TGCGCCAGCAGCCAAGGGCGACAGATCAATGAGCAGTTCTTC.